The 23 T cell receptor beta chains below come from one sample, sequenced in a study of shared clonotypes between healthy human individuals. The data were produced by immunoSEQ multiplex PCR, yet TCRdb's version contains in-frame clones alone and is incomplete. The table lists some 470,000 clones, around 78% of them singletons. The sequencing sample was made of PBMCs. The receptors originated from a woman between 40 and 50 years old in good health. Some clones in this sample may be carry-over from other donors' samples.

The genes are TRBV7-8 and TRBJ2-1, with D perhaps TRBD2 (6 bases). The CDR3 consists of 12 residues. The germline V and J ends were trimmed by 2 bases and 10 bases, with 9 bases remaining between them. Germline V lookup: CDR1 SGHVS, CDR2 FQNEAQ. The CDR3 is CASSLRGGEQFF. DNA of the CDR3: TGTGCCAGCAGCTTAAGAGGAGGGGAGCAGTTCTTC.

The chain is built from TRBV6-6 and TRBJ2-2, with 8 bases identical to TRBD2. The CDR3 spans 16 residues. The V gene's germline CDR1 is MNHNY and CDR2 SVGAGI (reference sequence). The J segment lost 3 bases and the V segment lost 3 bases, leaving 6 bases of the junction unmatched. The CDR3 spells CASSYRAGGYTGELFF. For the CDR3, the DNA is TGTGCCAGCAGTTATCGCGCGGGAGGTTACACCGGGGAGCTGTTTTTT.

The CDR3 DNA follows: TGTGCCAGCAGTACAACGCCTAGCGACTATGGCTACACCTTC. Encoded protein: CASSTTPSDYGYTF. The chain joins TRBV27 to TRBJ1-2; no clear D. The CDR3 contains 14 residues. CDR1 MNHEY and CDR2 SMNVEV come from the germline V gene (reference sequence). Trimming removed 5 bases from V and 3 bases from J, with 13 bases in between.

This rearrangement joins TRBV11-2 to TRBJ2-3; 10 bases fit TRBD2. The CDR3 runs to 15 residues. Germline loops: CDR1 SGHAT, CDR2 FQNNGV. V lost 5 bases, J lost 5 bases, and 7 bases stayed unmatched. This CDR3 reads CASSELSGRLDTQYF. CDR3 coding DNA: TGTGCCAGCAGCGAACTTAGCGGGAGGTTAGATACGCAGTATTTT.

The V and J genes are TRBV27 and TRBJ1-5; D perhaps matches TRBD1 (6 bases). The CDR3 consists of 16 residues. The V end was cut by 5 bases, the J end by 4 bases, with 18 bases between. The germline V gene has CDR1 MNHEY and CDR2 SMNVEV (reference sequence). This CDR3 is CASSPLVSGENQPQHF. In DNA form, the CDR3 reads TGTGCCAGCAGTCCCCTTGTATCAGGGGAGAATCAGCCCCAGCATTTT.

The V gene is TRBV15, the J gene TRBJ2-5; 7 bases align to TRBD1. The end of the DNA aligns better with TRBJ2-7, so the J call may be wrong. The CDR3 has 15 amino acids. The germline gives CDR1 LNHNV, CDR2 YYDKDF (reference sequence). The CDR3 protein is CATSRRQGAPYEQYF. The CDR3, as DNA: TGTGCCACCAGCAGGAGACAGGGCGCTCCCTACGAGCAGTACTTC.

For the CDR3, the DNA is TGTGCCAGCAGCTCAGACAGGAACTCTGGGGCCAACGTCCTGACTTTC. Residues: CASSSDRNSGANVLTF. The genes are TRBV5-4 and TRBJ2-6; D might be TRBD1 (6 bases). Germline CDR1 reads SGHNT; CDR2 reads YYREEE (reference sequence). Trimming stripped 3 bases from V and 0 bases from J, with 10 bases between. The CDR3 is 16 residues long.

The J gene is TRBJ2-1, the V gene TRBV28; 7 nucleotides match TRBD1. The V segment lost 6 bases and the J segment 4 bases; nucleotides outside the gene matches: 3. Per germline, CDR1 MDHEN and CDR2 SYDVKM. The CDR3 covers 13 residues. The CDR3 bases are TGTGCCAGCAGACAGGGGAGATACAATGAGCAGTTCTTC. Protein: CASRQGRYNEQFF. The variable domain in full, with the rest retrieved from reference TRBV28 and TRBJ2-1, is DVKVTQSSRYLVKRTGEKVFLECVQDMDHENMFWYRQDPGLGLRLIYFSYDVKMKEKGDIPEGYSVSREKKERFSLILESASTNQTSMYLCASRQGRYNEQFFGPGTRLTVL.

J is TRBJ1-1 and V is TRBV6-5; 7 bases align to TRBD1. V dropped 8 bases and J dropped 4; count of bases not matched to a gene: 4. CDR1 MNHEY and CDR2 SVGAGI come from the germline V gene. The CDR3 covers 12 residues. The CDR3, as DNA: TGTGCCAGCGGGTACAGGGGCACTGAAGCTTTCTTT. Protein: CASGYRGTEAFF.

Only one count was recorded for this clone. The chain joins TRBV7-8 to TRBJ2-1; no clear D gene. The CDR3 covers 14 residues. Germline V gives CDR1 SGHVS, CDR2 FQNEAQ. Trimming removed 0 bases at V and 9 bases at J, with 12 bases between. The CDR3 coding sequence is TGTGCCAGCAGCTTAGCGGTGGGCGTCAGTGAGCAGTTCTTC. This gives the protein CASSLAVGVSEQFF.

The J gene is TRBJ1-3, the V gene TRBV7-2, with D possibly matching TRBD1 (5 bases). Germline V gene lookup returns CDR1 SGHTA and CDR2 FQGNSA. There are 15 residues in the CDR3. V gave up 2 bases and J gave up 4 bases, with 12 bases separating them. The DNA for the CDR3 is TGTGCCAGCAGCTTACTATCAGGGTCCGGAAACACCATATATTTT. The encoded protein is CASSLLSGSGNTIYF. Full variable domain (rest looked up from reference TRBV7-2 and TRBJ1-3): GAGVSQSPSNKVTEKGKDVELRCDPISGHTALYWYRQSLGQGLEFLIYFQGNSAPDKSGLPSDRFSAERTGGSVSTLTIQRTQQEDSAVYLCASSLLSGSGNTIYFGEGSWLTVV.

V and J are TRBV19 and TRBJ1-3; D call uncertain. There are 18 residues in the CDR3. Germline V lookup: CDR1 LNHDA, CDR2 SQIVND (reference sequence). Trimming took off 3 bases at V and 0 bases at J, with 18 bases between the two ends. The CDR3 coding sequence is TGTGCCAGTAGTATGTTTAGACGCAGAGGGAGCTCTGGAAACACCATATATTTT. Its translation: CASSMFRRRGSSGNTIYF.

This chain joins TRBV2 and TRBJ1-2; D gene unclear. The V end was cut by 7 bases, the J end by 0 bases, with 6 bases between. Looked up from germline, CDR1 is SNHLY and CDR2 is FYNNEI. The CDR3 has 12 residues. The CDR3 DNA sequence: TGTGCCAGCACTACATCTAACTATGGCTACACCTTC. It translates to CASTTSNYGYTF.

This clone showed up many times. This chain links TRBV28 with TRBJ2-1, with 9 bases matching TRBD2. The ends lost 6 bases at V and 5 bases at J; junction bases unmatched: 17. The germline gives CDR1 MDHEN, CDR2 SYDVKM. The CDR3 runs to 18 residues. CDR3 in DNA: TGTGCCAGCAGCATATCCCCCGGGGCGGGAGGGTTGCACAATGAGCAGTTCTTC. Encoded protein: CASSISPGAGGLHNEQFF.

The rearrangement uses TRBV28 and TRBJ1-2, with TRBD1 identical over 7 bases. This CDR3 contains 17 residues. Per germline, CDR1 MDHEN and CDR2 SYDVKM. The V and J ends lost 6 bases and 3 bases, in that order; junction bases with no gene match: 16. DNA of the CDR3: TGTGCCAGCAGCCCCTCAGGGGGAGCGGGTATTGACTATGGCTACACCTTC. It yields the protein CASSPSGGAGIDYGYTF.

The chain recombines TRBV7-9 with TRBJ2-1; 8 nucleotides agree with TRBD2. Trimming at V came to 5 bases and at J to 5 bases, leaving 14 bases not matched to a gene. The CDR3 runs to 17 residues. Germline assignment: CDR1 SEHNR and CDR2 FQNEAQ (reference sequence). The CDR3 loop is CASSPRAFAGGNNEQFF. CDR3 coding DNA: TGTGCCAGCAGCCCACGCGCTTTTGCGGGAGGTAACAATGAGCAGTTCTTC.

The chain carries TRBV9 and TRBJ2-5; TRBD1 might be the D (6 bases). Germline V gene data show CDR1 as SGDLS and CDR2 as YYNGEE. The CDR3 runs to 19 residues. The ends were cut back, 0 bases at V and 3 bases at J, with 24 bases in the middle. As DNA, the CDR3 is TGTGCCAGCAGCGTAGAAGTCTTTATAGAGAGGGGGTACAAAGAGACCCAGTACTTC. It codes for CASSVEVFIERGYKETQYF. The complete variable domain, with remaining parts taken from reference TRBV9 and TRBJ2-5, reads DSGVTQTPKHLITATGQRVTLRCSPRSGDLSVYWYQQSLDQGLQFLIQYYNGEERAKGNILERFSAQQFPDLHSELNLSSLELGDSALYFCASSVEVFIERGYKETQYFGPGTRLLVL.

J is TRBJ2-1 and V is TRBV11-1; 11 bases map to TRBD2. Trimming cost V 5 bases and J 4 bases; bases outside gene matches: 4. There are 15 residues in the CDR3. Germline V lookup: CDR1 SGHAT, CDR2 FQDESV (reference sequence). CDR3: CASSTGLAGYNEQFF. The CDR3 DNA reads TGTGCCAGCAGCACCGGACTAGCGGGTTACAATGAGCAGTTCTTC. The whole variable domain, filled in from reference TRBV11-1 and TRBJ2-1, reads EAEVAQSPRYKITEKSQAVAFWCDPISGHATLYWYRQILGQGPELLVQFQDESVVDDSQLPKDRFSAERLKGVDSTLKIQPAELGDSAMYLCASSTGLAGYNEQFFGPGTRLTVL.

The chain employs TRBV2 and TRBJ2-7; D might be TRBD1 or TRBD2, each matching 5 bases. Germline loops: CDR1 SNHLY, CDR2 FYNNEI. Trimming took off 1 base at V and 0 bases at J, with 10 bases between the two ends. The CDR3 runs to 15 residues. In nucleotides, the CDR3 is TGTGCCAGCAGTGAAGAGGTCGGGACCTCCTACGAGCAGTACTTC. Amino acid sequence: CASSEEVGTSYEQYF.

The V and J genes are TRBV6-1 and TRBJ1-2, with TRBD1 matching over 9 bases. The CDR3 runs 16 residues. Germline trimming cut 1 base from V and 2 bases from J; bases unmatched to any gene: 5. Germline CDR1 MNHNS, CDR2 SASEGT. The CDR3 nucleotides are TGTGCCAGCAGTGAAGAAAGTGGACAGGGGAACTATGGCTACACCTTC. The encoded protein is CASSEESGQGNYGYTF.

Turning to this clone: One end of the junction does not line up with germline, which may come from a read error. This sample also contains other DNA sequences that code for the same CDR3. J is TRBJ1-1 and V is TRBV19; possible D gene TRBD1, 6 bases. The V gene's germline CDR1 is LNHDA and CDR2 SQIVND (reference sequence). CDR3 length equals 12 residues. The CDR3 sequence is CASNTGYAEAFF. The CDR3 region has the DNA TGTGCCAGTAACACAGGGTATGCTGAAGCCTTCTTT. Based on the CDR3 plus reference TRBV19 and TRBJ1-1, the full variable domain is DGGITQSPKYLFRKEGQNVTLSCEQNLNHDAMYWYRQDPGQGLRLIYYSQIVNDFQKGDIAEGYSVSREKKESFPLTVTSAQKNPTAFYLCASNTGYAEAFFGQGTRLTVV.

This chain uses TRBV7-4 with TRBJ2-7; D uncertain. Looked up from germline, CDR1 is SGHVT and CDR2 is SQSDAQ. V gave up 3 bases and J gave up 0 bases, with 18 bases separating them. This CDR3 is built from 17 residues. The CDR3 region is CASSLRSLVSSSYEQYF. The CDR3 DNA follows: TGTGCCAGCAGCTTGAGGTCTTTAGTTTCCAGCTCCTACGAGCAGTACTTC.

The table lists this clone with a few counts. V and J are TRBV29-1 and TRBJ2-1; TRBD1 might be the D (5 bases). The CDR3 has 15 amino acids. Germline CDR1 is SQVTM and CDR2 is ANQGSEA. Trimming removed 4 bases at V and 4 bases at J, with 17 bases between. The CDR3 sequence: CSVVGQGGFYNEQFF. The CDR3 DNA reads as TGCAGCGTTGTGGGGCAGGGTGGTTTTTACAATGAGCAGTTCTTC.